Each of the 14 T cell receptor beta chains below was sequenced from the same sample in a study of technical replicates of blood from several donors (dated by TCRdb to the late 2010s). The library was built by means of the immunoSEQ multiplex PCR assay. TCRdb took over this immuneACCESS table, retaining in-frame rearrangements with V and J assigned. Such tables are incomplete; in checked studies, under half of the missing clones stem from an unresolved V gene, and the remainder is unexplained. The sample contains tens of thousands of clones, less than 95% of them found a single time. The ten largest clones represent 0.25% of the sample. Sequenced: T cells isolated from PBMCs. Source of these receptors: a human donor in good health.

The V call is TRBV7-6, the J call TRBJ2-7, with D possibly being TRBD1 (6 bases). This CDR3 contains 18 residues. Trimming removed 3 bases at V and 7 bases at J, with 28 bases between. The V gene's germline CDR1 is SGHVS and CDR2 FNYEAQ. For the CDR3, the DNA is TGTGCCAGCAGCTTTCATGTCACCGGACAGCTAGCTGAACTGGAGCAGTACTTC. It codes for CASSFHVTGQLAELEQYF.

The genes are TRBV29-1 and TRBJ2-7, with D maybe TRBD2 (5 bases). CDR1 SQVTM and CDR2 ANQGSEA come from the germline V gene. V lost 2 bases and J 5 bases, leaving 19 bases between the germline ends. The CDR3 is 15 residues long. The CDR3 bases are TGCAGCGTTGAATATTTAGGAAAATCGGGAAACGAGCAGTACTTC. Translation: CSVEYLGKSGNEQYF.

The rearrangement links TRBV11-1 to TRBJ2-2, with a weak D call TRBD1 (5 bases). The germline CDR1 and CDR2 sequences are SGHAT and FQDESV (reference sequence). There are 16 residues in the CDR3. Trimming left V 4 bases short and J 7 bases short, with 19 bases between. CDR3 sequence reads: CASSSYSQGLGGELFF. CDR3 sequence (DNA): TGTGCCAGCAGCTCCTATTCGCAGGGTCTGGGCGGGGAGCTGTTTTTT.

This chain links TRBV10-2 with TRBJ2-7, with D tentatively TRBD2 (5 bases). The length of the CDR3 is 13 residues. From germline, CDR1 is WSHSY and CDR2 SAAADI. The V end was cut by 4 bases, the J end by 8 bases, with 15 bases between. Here the CDR3 reads CASSGVLVGQQYF. The CDR3, as DNA: TGCGCCAGCAGTGGCGTACTAGTCGGTCAGCAGTACTTC.

This clone was counted once. V usage is TRBV18 and J usage is TRBJ2-5, with TRBD2 as a possible D gene (5 bases). The germline CDR1 and CDR2 sequences are KGHSH and LQKENI. There are 12 residues in the CDR3. Trimming shortened V by 6 bases and J by 2 bases, and 7 bases separated the two germline ends. The CDR3 is CASSGDQETQYF. CDR3 bases: TGTGCCAGCTCCGGGGATCAAGAGACCCAGTACTTC.

V usage is TRBV6-4 and J usage is TRBJ2-1, with TRBD1 matching over 7 bases. CDR1 MRHNA and CDR2 SNTAGT come from the germline V gene. J gave up 7 bases and V 7 bases, and 25 bases lay outside the gene matches. The CDR3 consists of 19 residues. CDR3 DNA: TGTGCCAGCAAAATGGCCCTCGGGACAGTCGTATCCTCTACAAATGAGCAGTTCTTC. Translated, it gives CASKMALGTVVSSTNEQFF.

This rearrangement joins TRBV11-2 to TRBJ2-7, with D perhaps matching TRBD1 (5 bases). CDR3 size: 15 residues. V lost 7 bases to trimming and J lost 5 bases, with 21 bases between them. Germline assignment: CDR1 SGHAT and CDR2 FQNNGV. Here the CDR3 DNA reads TGTGCCAGCAAATATCAGGGCAGTCGGTTTGACGAGCAGTACTTC. Protein: CASKYQGSRFDEQYF.

The chain uses TRBV13 and TRBJ1-1, with TRBD1 matching 8 bases. Germline CDR1 and CDR2: PRHDT and FYEKMQ (reference sequence). After removal of 5 bases from V and 5 bases from J, the junction contained 7 bases not matched to a gene. The length of the CDR3 is 14 residues. CDR3 nucleotide sequence: TGTGCCAGCAGCCTCAGGGGGCTTGGTACTGAAGCTTTCTTT. Its translation: CASSLRGLGTEAFF.

The CDR3 bases are TGTGCCAGCAGTTCGGGTTCTGGCGAGCAGTTCTTC. Its translation: CASSSGSGEQFF. The chain couples TRBV28 to TRBJ2-1; unclear D gene. CDR3 size: 12 residues. From germline, CDR1 is MDHEN and CDR2 SYDVKM. V was trimmed by 4 bases and J by 10 bases, leaving 11 bases between them.

The chain is built from TRBV12-5 and TRBJ2-7; 9 nucleotides match TRBD1. The CDR3 contains 14 residues. The V segment lost 4 bases and the J segment 4 bases; nucleotides outside the gene matches: 5. Germline V gene data show CDR1 as LGHNT and CDR2 as FRNRAP. CDR3 in amino acids: CASGSRDRDYEQYF. CDR3 DNA sequence: TGTGCTAGTGGTTCCCGGGACAGGGATTACGAGCAGTACTTC.

The chain joins TRBV28 to TRBJ1-5, with D tentatively TRBD1 (6 bases). This CDR3 comprises 16 residues. Trimming pared 4 bases from V and 3 bases from J, leaving 16 bases between. Looked up from germline, CDR1 is MDHEN and CDR2 is SYDVKM. CDR3 in DNA: TGTGCCAGCAGTTCAACCGGGACACCACTCAATCAGCCCCAGCATTTT. Translated: CASSSTGTPLNQPQHF.

The V gene is TRBV30, the J gene TRBJ2-1, with D hard to call. V lost 0 bases and J 10 bases, leaving 4 bases between the germline ends. This CDR3 has 10 amino acids. Germline V lookup: CDR1 GTSNPN, CDR2 SVGIG (reference sequence). The CDR3 region is CAWSVHEQFF. Written as DNA, the CDR3 is TGTGCCTGGAGTGTACACGAGCAGTTCTTC.

The chain joins TRBV27 to TRBJ1-5; D not certain. Germline CDR1 MNHEY, CDR2 SMNVEV (reference sequence). The CDR3 is 17 amino acids. V was trimmed by 1 base and J by 2 bases, leaving 15 bases between them. The CDR3 DNA is TGTGCCAGCAGTTTATATCCTTTGTTGGAGGGCAATCAGCCCCAGCATTTT. This translates into CASSLYPLLEGNQPQHF.

The gene calls are TRBV5-1 and TRBJ2-7, with 7 positions matching TRBD1. The V gene's germline CDR1 is SGHRS and CDR2 YFSETQ. The CDR3 is made up of 16 amino acids. Germline trimming cut 4 bases from V and 2 bases from J; bases unmatched to any gene: 12. This CDR3 is CASSPPRWGQTYEQYF. For the CDR3, the DNA is TGCGCCAGCAGCCCGCCCCGTTGGGGACAGACCTACGAGCAGTACTTC.